This TCR beta chain was observed in a study of T cells in Graves' hyperthyroidism and ophthalmopathy. Study-wide results and limits: Expanded thyroid clonotypes (above 0.001) were mostly also found in blood.

The CDR3 has 15 amino acids. With regard to this clonotype: Its antigen is not known. A junction boundary mismatches the germline segment, possibly from a read error.

Amplification of TCR beta CDR3 regions was performed using RNA transcripts as template. HTBI primers were employed in a first-round RT-PCR of the TCR CDR3. TCRdb reprocessed the multiplex PCR reads via MiXCR and lists one record per CDR3 protein. The table includes 450,000 to 700,000 distinct CDR3 sequences, more than 45% detected once. The chain links TRBV12-3 or TRBV12-4 to TRBJ1-1; D gene unclear. The sample comprised peripheral blood or thyroid tissue (not recorded which). The receptor's source is an adult woman with Graves' disease, either hyperthyroidism or ophthalmopathy (not recorded which). The CDR3 DNA sequence: TGTGCCAGCAGTTTAGAAGGGATTTCGAACACCGAAGCTTTCTTT. Translated, it gives CASSLEGISNTEAFF.